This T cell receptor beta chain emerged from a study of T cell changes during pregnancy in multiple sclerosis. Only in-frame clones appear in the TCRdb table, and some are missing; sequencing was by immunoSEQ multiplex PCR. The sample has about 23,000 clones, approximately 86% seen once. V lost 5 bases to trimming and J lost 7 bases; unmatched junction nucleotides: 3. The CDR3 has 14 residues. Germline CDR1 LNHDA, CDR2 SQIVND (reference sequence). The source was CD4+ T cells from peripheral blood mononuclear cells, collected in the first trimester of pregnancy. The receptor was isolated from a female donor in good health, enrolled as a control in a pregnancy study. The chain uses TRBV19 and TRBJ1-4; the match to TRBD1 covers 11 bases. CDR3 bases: TGTGCCAGTAGTCGGACAGGGGGCGTTGAAAAACTGTTTTTT. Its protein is CASSRTGGVEKLFF.